This is a list of T cell receptor beta chains from one sample in a study of CD8 T cells in ankylosing spondylitis. TCRdb passed the 5' RACE reads through MiXCR, listing each CDR3 protein once. In the table there are fewer than 400,000 distinct CDR3 sequences, about 22% of which are singletons. Sequencing was done on a sample of blood, either unsorted or a sorted T cell fraction (not recorded which). All receptors come from a male donor with ankylosing spondylitis. Each CDR3 is given without its conserved first and last residue.

v_call,j_call,cdr3_aa
TRBV20-1,TRBJ2-1,SASTSGNNEQF
TRBV5-1,TRBJ2-1,ASSLAGGRGTSYNEQF
TRBV28,TRBJ2-1,ASLWSWSSYNEQF
TRBV20-1,TRBJ2-2,SAPPRDRSTGELF
TRBV10-3,TRBJ1-1,AISPGTGFMNTEAF
TRBV12-3/TRBV12-4,TRBJ2-1,ASTFASGLYNEQF
TRBV11-3,TRBJ2-1,ASSLVASGSSYNEQF
TRBV14,TRBJ2-3,ASSQEGWTVHVDTQY
TRBV4-1,TRBJ2-7,ASSQAGRDASYEQY
TRBV14,TRBJ2-3,ASSGGDTQY
TRBV6-1,TRBJ1-5,ASLRGLWPQH
TRBV24-1,TRBJ2-3,ATSDVRRDTQY
TRBV18,TRBJ2-5,ASSPVHLGRRSKGTQY
TRBV18,TRBJ2-6,ASSMDRAASGANVLT
TRBV9,TRBJ2-1,ASSGSGSAYNEQF
TRBV7-2,TRBJ2-1,ASNRTSGRVDEQF
TRBV12-3/TRBV12-4,TRBJ2-2,ASSLWPENTGELF
TRBV29-1,TRBJ2-1,SVGQGRNEQF
TRBV18,TRBJ2-7,ASSPRQGAYYEQY
TRBV5-1,TRBJ1-3,ASSSPDRAAGNTIY
TRBV28,TRBJ2-7,ASSLAGEQTYEQY